This T cell receptor (beta chain) was captured by sequencing in a study of cytomegalovirus exposure and HLA in healthy donors. 13 Jbeta primers and 60 Vbeta primers were used for the PCR. The repertoire was sequenced with immunoSEQ multiplex PCR; TCRdb's copy has only in-frame clones and lacks some. The data contain about 150,000 clones, 65% to 90% of them singletons. The sample consisted of PBMCs. The clonotype was recovered from a man over 45 in good health and CMV-seropositive.

CDR3 protein: CASSVDQNQPQHF. For the CDR3, the DNA is TGTGCCAGCAGCGTAGACCAGAATCAGCCCCAGCATTTT. The chain carries TRBV9 and TRBJ1-5, with unresolved D. This CDR3 comprises 13 residues. Germline V CDR1 and CDR2: SGDLS, YYNGEE. The V gene lost 0 bases and the J gene lost 4 bases, with 5 bases spanning the gap.